Sequencing of this TCR beta chain was carried out in a study of T-cell reconstitution after alpha-beta-depleted transplantation in children. This clonotype was picked up many times. This CDR3 is built from 15 residues. Trimming stripped 4 bases from V and 4 bases from J, with 16 bases between. Germline-derived CDR1 and CDR2 are LNHDA and SQIVND (reference sequence). Unique molecular identifiers were built into the TCRbeta library. TCRdb re-analysed the PCR reads in MiXCR, keeping a single row per CDR3 protein. The sample has some 75,000 distinct CDR3 sequences, just under 7.5% seen once. The chain couples TRBV19 to TRBJ1-1; maybe TRBD1 (6 bases). This sample comprised PBMCs from the stem cell graft donor, obtained from the stem cell graft. This TCR derives from a human donor who donated a stem cell graft to a child with acute lymphoblastic leukemia. CDR3 residues: CASSKRTVMSTEAFF. In DNA form, the CDR3 reads TGTGCCAGTAGTAAGAGGACAGTAATGAGCACTGAAGCTTTCTTT. The full variable domain, rest sourced from reference TRBV19 and TRBJ1-1, is DGGITQSPKYLFRKEGQNVTLSCEQNLNHDAMYWYRQDPGQGLRLIYYSQIVNDFQKGDIAEGYSVSREKKESFPLTVTSAQKNPTAFYLCASSKRTVMSTEAFFGQGTRLTVV.